The 15 T cell receptor beta chains presented below share a single source sample, sequenced in a study of T cell responses to AZD1222 COVID-19 vaccine. Produced via immunoSEQ multiplex PCR; TCRdb's table is partial and in-frame only. This table holds some 100,000 clones, roughly 87% found once. Sequenced here: peripheral blood, sampled on day 0 of AZD1222 vaccination. Source of these receptors: an adult in good health.

This sequence joins TRBV6-1 and TRBJ1-1; TRBD1 is a possible D gene (6 bases). The CDR3 consists of 14 residues. Germline CDR1 MNHNS, CDR2 SASEGT. Deletions cut 1 base from V and 1 base from J, with 7 bases between. Here the CDR3 reads CASSEGGPNTEAFF. The DNA of the CDR3 is TGTGCCAGCAGTGAAGGGGGGCCGAACACTGAAGCTTTCTTT.

Remarks on this clone: Distinct nucleotide sequences in the sample also encode this CDR3. V usage is TRBV5-8 and J usage is TRBJ1-2; TRBD1 matches at 8 bases. Trimming at V came to 1 base and at J to 6 bases, leaving 2 bases not matched to a gene. The CDR3 contains 13 residues. From germline, CDR1 is SGHTS and CDR2 YDEGEE. This chain's CDR3 is CASSLSRGHGYTF. In nucleotides, the CDR3 is TGTGCCAGCAGCTTGAGCAGGGGGCATGGCTACACCTTC.

This clone has just one count. The chain has TRBV2 and TRBJ2-5; TRBD1 matches at 7 bases. V gave up 10 bases and J gave up 3 bases; unmatched junction bases: 8. The CDR3 has 13 residues. From germline, CDR1 is SNHLY and CDR2 FYNNEI. The CDR3 protein is CATNTGVEETQYF. The CDR3 region has the DNA TGTGCCACCAATACAGGGGTGGAAGAGACCCAGTACTTC. The full variable domain, in which reference TRBV2 and TRBJ2-5 provide the parts outside the CDR3, is EPEVTQTPSHQVTQMGQEVILRCVPISNHLYFYWYRQILGQKVEFLVSFYNNEISEKSEIFDDQFSVERPDGSNFTLKIRSTKLEDSAMYFCATNTGVEETQYFGPGTRLLVL.

The J gene is TRBJ1-4, the V gene TRBV5-1; D is perhaps TRBD1 (5 bases). Trimming took 0 bases from V and 8 from J, leaving 14 bases between them. The CDR3 totals 15 residues. Germline V gives CDR1 SGHRS, CDR2 YFSETQ. CDR3 loop: CASSLEEGRGEKLFF. In DNA, the CDR3 is TGCGCCAGCAGCTTGGAAGAGGGGAGAGGGGAAAAACTGTTTTTT.

This clone turned up a few times. The chain couples TRBV21-1 to TRBJ1-5. TRBV21-1 is a known pseudogene. The CDR3 spans 14 residues. CDR3 DNA: TGTGCCAGCAGCAAAGCTAGGGAGAATCAGCCCCAGCATTTT. Its protein product is CASSKARENQPQHF.

The rearrangement uses TRBV19 and TRBJ1-1, with unresolved D. The ends were cut back, 3 bases at V and 6 bases at J, with 11 bases in the middle. CDR3 length: 13 residues. In germline, CDR1 is LNHDA, CDR2 SQIVND (reference sequence). In DNA, the CDR3 is TGTGCCAGTAGTATTGTGGGGATATCTGAAGCTTTCTTT. Translation: CASSIVGISEAFF.

The chain has TRBV19 and TRBJ2-7; D unclear. Germline V gene lookup returns CDR1 LNHDA and CDR2 SQIVND (reference sequence). Trimming pared 2 bases from V and 4 bases from J, leaving 15 bases between. This CDR3 has 15 residues. The CDR3 region has the DNA TGTGCCAGTAGTATATGGGGTCAGGCCCGGTACGAGCAGTACTTC. It translates to CASSIWGQARYEQYF.

The CDR3 is CASSARDGYNQPQHF. The CDR3 DNA reads TGTGCCAGTAGTGCCCGGGACGGATACAATCAGCCCCAGCATTTT. This chain links TRBV19 with TRBJ1-5; D perhaps matches TRBD1 (5 bases). CDR3 size: 15 residues. V was clipped by 5 bases and J by 3 bases, with 14 bases between them. Germline-derived CDR1 and CDR2 are LNHDA and SQIVND (reference sequence).

The gene calls are TRBV5-1 and TRBJ1-3, with 7 bases aligning to TRBD1. The V gene end was trimmed by 4 bases and the J gene end by 4 bases; junction bases not matched to a gene: 8. The germline V gene encodes CDR1 SGHRS and CDR2 YFSETQ. The CDR3 consists of 15 residues. Here the CDR3 DNA reads TGCGCCAGCAGCACTGAGGGGGCGCGGGGAAACACCATATATTTT. Its translation is CASSTEGARGNTIYF.

This chain connects TRBV7-8 to TRBJ1-4, with no clear D. The ends were cut back, 5 bases at V and 3 bases at J, with 13 bases in the middle. Germline lookup yields CDR1 SGHVS and CDR2 FQNEAQ. This CDR3 contains 15 residues. CDR3 sequence: CASSPDGTANEKLFF. The CDR3 nucleotides read TGTGCCAGCAGCCCCGACGGTACCGCTAATGAAAAACTGTTTTTT. Variable domain in full (rest from reference TRBV7-8 and TRBJ1-4): GAGVSQSPRYKVAKRGQDVALRCDPISGHVSLFWYQQALGQGPEFLTYFQNEAQLDKSGLPSDRFFAERPEGSVSTLKIQRTQQEDSAVYLCASSPDGTANEKLFFGSGTQLSVL.

The rearrangement uses TRBV28 and TRBJ2-3; TRBD1 matches at 9 bases. J gave up 5 bases and V 5 bases, and 8 bases lay outside the gene matches. CDR1 is MDHEN, CDR2 SYDVKM, per germline. The CDR3 is 15 amino acids. The CDR3 here is CASSLGQGLGDTQYF. CDR3 sequence (DNA): TGTGCCAGCAGTCTCGGACAGGGGCTTGGAGATACGCAGTATTTT.

This clone was counted between two and nine times. V usage is TRBV6-5 and J usage is TRBJ2-7, with 9 bases identical to TRBD1. V gave up 6 bases and J gave up 1 base; unmatched junction bases: 4. Germline V CDR1 and CDR2: MNHEY, SVGAGI. The CDR3 is 14 residues long. The CDR3 region has the DNA TGTGCCAGCAGCCCCGGGACAGGGTCCTACGAGCAGTACTTC. Protein sequence: CASSPGTGSYEQYF.

The J gene is TRBJ1-2, the V gene TRBV24-1, with a tentative D call TRBD1 (5 bases). V was cut by 2 bases and J by 2 bases, with 14 bases left in between. This CDR3 spans 16 amino acids. Germline V lookup: CDR1 KGHDR, CDR2 SFDVKD. For the CDR3, the DNA is TGTGCCACCAGTGATTCCCGGCGGGGGGAAAACTATGGCTACACCTTC. Amino acids: CATSDSRRGENYGYTF.

V usage is TRBV29-1 and J usage is TRBJ2-3, with 7 nucleotides matching TRBD1. CDR3 length: 14 amino acids. V shed 0 bases, J shed 6 bases, and the junction held 6 bases outside the gene matches. Germline V gives CDR1 SQVTM, CDR2 ANQGSEA. CDR3 region: CSVEDPQGLDTQYF. The CDR3 DNA reads as TGCAGCGTTGAAGATCCACAGGGGTTGGATACGCAGTATTTT.

The chain has TRBV28 and TRBJ1-2; TRBD1 matches at 9 bases. Germline V gene sequence: CDR1 MDHEN, CDR2 SYDVKM. The length of the CDR3 is 18 residues. J was trimmed by 4 bases and V by 6 bases; bases with no gene match: 18. CDR3 sequence reads: CASRTYRDREPSSYGYTF. The DNA for the CDR3 is TGTGCCAGCAGAACCTATCGGGACAGGGAGCCTAGTAGCTATGGCTACACCTTC.